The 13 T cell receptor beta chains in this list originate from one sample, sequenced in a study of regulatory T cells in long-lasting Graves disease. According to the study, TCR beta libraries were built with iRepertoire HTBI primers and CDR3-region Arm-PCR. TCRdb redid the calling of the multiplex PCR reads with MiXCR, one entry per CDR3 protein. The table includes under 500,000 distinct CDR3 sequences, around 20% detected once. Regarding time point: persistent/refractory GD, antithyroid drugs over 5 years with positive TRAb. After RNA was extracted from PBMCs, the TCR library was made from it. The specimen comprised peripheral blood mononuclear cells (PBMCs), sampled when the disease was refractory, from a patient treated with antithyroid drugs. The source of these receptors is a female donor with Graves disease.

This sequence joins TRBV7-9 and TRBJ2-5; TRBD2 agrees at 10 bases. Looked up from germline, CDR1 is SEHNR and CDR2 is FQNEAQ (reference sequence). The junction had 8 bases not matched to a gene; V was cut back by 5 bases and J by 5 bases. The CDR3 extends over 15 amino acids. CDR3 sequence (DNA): TGTGCCAGCAGCCCAGCGGGAGGGCCTCGGGAGACCCAGTACTTC. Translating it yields CASSPAGGPRETQYF.

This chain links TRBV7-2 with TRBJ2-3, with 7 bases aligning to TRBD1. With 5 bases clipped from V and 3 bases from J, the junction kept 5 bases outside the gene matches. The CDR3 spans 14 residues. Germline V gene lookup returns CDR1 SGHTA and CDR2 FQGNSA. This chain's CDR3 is CASSQGQRTDTQYF. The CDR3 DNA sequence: TGTGCCAGCAGCCAGGGACAGAGAACAGATACGCAGTATTTT.

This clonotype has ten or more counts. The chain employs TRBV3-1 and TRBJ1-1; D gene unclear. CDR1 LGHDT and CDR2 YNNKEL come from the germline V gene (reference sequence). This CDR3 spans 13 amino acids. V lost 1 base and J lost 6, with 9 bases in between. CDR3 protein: CASSQGGRSEAFF. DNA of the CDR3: TGTGCCAGCAGCCAAGGGGGAAGGTCTGAAGCTTTCTTT. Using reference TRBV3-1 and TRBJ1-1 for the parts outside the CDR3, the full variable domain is DTAVSQTPKYLVTQMGNDKSIKCEQNLGHDTMYWYKQDSKKFLKIMFSYNNKELIINETVPNRFSPKSPDKAHLNLHINSLELGDSAVYFCASSQGGRSEAFFGQGTRLTVV.

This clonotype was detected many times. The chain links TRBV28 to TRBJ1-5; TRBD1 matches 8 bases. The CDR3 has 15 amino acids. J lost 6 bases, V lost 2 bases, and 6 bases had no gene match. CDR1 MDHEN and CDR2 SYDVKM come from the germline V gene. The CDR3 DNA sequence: TGTGCCAGCAGTTTAAGGACAGGGAAAATTCAGCCCCAGCATTTT. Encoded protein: CASSLRTGKIQPQHF.

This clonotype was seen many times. The CDR3 region has the DNA TGTGCCAGCAGCTCACGGGGAAACCTCTATGGCTACACCTTC. Protein sequence: CASSSRGNLYGYTF. V usage is TRBV7-2 and J usage is TRBJ1-2; no reliable D call. Looked up from germline, CDR1 is SGHTA and CDR2 is FQGNSA. The V end lost 4 bases, the J end lost 4 bases, and 13 bases lay between the germline ends. The CDR3 loop spans 14 amino acids.

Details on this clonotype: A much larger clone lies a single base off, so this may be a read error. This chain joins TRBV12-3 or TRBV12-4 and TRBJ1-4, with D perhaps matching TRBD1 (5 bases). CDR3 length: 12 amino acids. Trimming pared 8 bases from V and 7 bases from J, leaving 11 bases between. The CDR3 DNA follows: TGTGCCAGCGGACAAGTTGCTGAAAAACTGTTTTTT. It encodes CASGQVAEKLFF.

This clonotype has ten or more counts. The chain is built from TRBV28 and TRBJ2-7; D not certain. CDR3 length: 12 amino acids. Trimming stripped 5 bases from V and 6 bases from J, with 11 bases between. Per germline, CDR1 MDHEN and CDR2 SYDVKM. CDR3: CASSHSITEQYF. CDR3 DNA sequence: TGTGCCAGCAGTCACAGTATTACCGAGCAGTACTTC.

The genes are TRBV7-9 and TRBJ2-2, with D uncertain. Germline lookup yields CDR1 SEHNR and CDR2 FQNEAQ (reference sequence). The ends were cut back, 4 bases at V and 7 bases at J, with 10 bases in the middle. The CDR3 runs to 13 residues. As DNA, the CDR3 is TGTGCCAGCAGCTCAGAAGGTGGCGGGGAGCTGTTTTTT. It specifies CASSSEGGGELFF.

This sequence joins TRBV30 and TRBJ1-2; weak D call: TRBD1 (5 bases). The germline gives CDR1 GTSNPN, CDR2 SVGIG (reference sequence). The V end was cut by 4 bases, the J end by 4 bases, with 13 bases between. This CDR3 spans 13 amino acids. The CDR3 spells CAWILKGAYGYTF. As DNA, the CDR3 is TGTGCCTGGATCTTAAAAGGGGCCTATGGCTACACCTTC.

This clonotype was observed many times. The CDR3 loop is CASSTSGLNTGELFF. The CDR3 region has the DNA TGTGCCAGCAGTACTAGCGGGCTGAACACCGGGGAGCTGTTTTTT. The chain employs TRBV2 and TRBJ2-2; 9 bases agree with TRBD2. V shed 5 bases and J 1 base; nucleotides not matched to a gene: 2. Germline CDR1 and CDR2: SNHLY and FYNNEI. This CDR3 contains 15 residues.

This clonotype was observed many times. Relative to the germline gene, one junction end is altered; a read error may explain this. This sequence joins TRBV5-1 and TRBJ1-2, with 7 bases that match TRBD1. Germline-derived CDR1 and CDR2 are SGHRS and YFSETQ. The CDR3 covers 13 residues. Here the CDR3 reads CASSLGGPYGYTF. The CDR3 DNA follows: TGTGCCAGCAGTTTAGGGGGCCCGTATGGCTACACCTTC.

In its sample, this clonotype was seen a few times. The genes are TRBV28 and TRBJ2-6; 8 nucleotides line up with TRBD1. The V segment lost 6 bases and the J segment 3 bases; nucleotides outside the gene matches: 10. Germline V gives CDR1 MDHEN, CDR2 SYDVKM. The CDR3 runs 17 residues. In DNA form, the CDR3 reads TGTGCCAGCAGGCCAACAGGGGGAAGTCATGGGGCCAACGTCCTGACTTTC. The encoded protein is CASRPTGGSHGANVLTF.

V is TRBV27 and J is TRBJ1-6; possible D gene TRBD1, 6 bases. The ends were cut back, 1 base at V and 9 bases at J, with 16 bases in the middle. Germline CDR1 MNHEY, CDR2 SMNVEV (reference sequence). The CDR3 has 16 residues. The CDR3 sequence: CASSLFRGRGGSPLHF. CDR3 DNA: TGTGCCAGCAGTTTATTTAGGGGACGAGGGGGTTCACCCCTCCACTTT.